This T cell receptor (beta chain) derives from a study of T cell repertoires in cytomegalovirus infection. The CDR3 is 12 residues long. The ends were cut back, 7 bases at V and 11 bases at J, with 20 bases in the middle. CDR1 is SQVTM and CDR2 is ANQGSEA in the germline V gene. TCRdb reanalysed the reads using MiXCR and keeps one entry per CDR3 protein. The sample has more than 150,000 distinct CDR3 sequences, 28% seen once; the top ten hold 30% to 40%. Material: PBMCs. The rearrangement uses TRBV29-1 and TRBJ1-1, with D maybe TRBD1 (6 bases). This receptor was obtained from a human donor in good health (CMV status not recorded). Some clones in this sample may be carry-over from other donors' samples. This chain's CDR3 is CSGGAGDLGAFF. The CDR3 DNA reads as TGCAGCGGTGGCGCAGGGGATCTGGGGGCTTTCTTT.